Given below is one TCR beta chain in context. Its specificity is unknown. CD4+CD45RO+CD25- cells were isolated as memory CD4+ T cells. Study conclusions and caveats: Larger-cohort validation covered only one TCR beta V-J rearrangement. The TCR gene usage of tumor memory CD4+ T cells clustered together with blood and lymph node memory CD4+ cells and with lymph node naive CD4+ cells.

The germline CDR1 and CDR2 sequences are WNHNN and SYGVQD (reference sequence). The CDR3 spans 14 residues. Trimming took 3 bases from V and 6 from J, leaving 9 bases between them. Constant-region reverse primers amplified full-length variable regions, followed by semi-nested Nested Universal Primer A PCR. MiXCR, applied by TCRdb to the 5' RACE reads, yields one record per CDR3 protein. The sample gives a few thousand distinct CDR3 sequences, approximately 62% of which show up once; about 4.2% is in the top ten. The TCR was taken from a female donor with breast cancer. The chain combines TRBV10-1 with TRBJ1-6; tentative D call: TRBD1 (5 bases). Material for sequencing was memory CD4+ T cells sorted from a lymph node. The sample's subset: memory CD4+ T cells, CD4+CD45RO+CD25-. The CDR3 spells CASSDGQINSPLHF. The CDR3 DNA follows: TGCGCCAGCAGTGATGGACAAATTAATTCACCCCTCCACTTT.